This TCR beta chain was sequenced in a study of TIL therapy for anti-PD-1-resistant metastatic lung cancer. This was the immunoSEQ v3 assay. The repertoire was sequenced with immunoSEQ multiplex PCR; TCRdb's copy has only in-frame clones and lacks some. Of around 21,000 clones in the sample, about three quarters are singletons; the top ten hold roughly 2%. The CDR3 is 12 residues long. Germline CDR1 LGHNA, CDR2 YNFKEQ. V lost 4 bases and J lost 5, with 7 bases in between. Regarding time point: pre-treatment sample, taken before nivolumab and TIL therapy. This material consisted of blood, taken at baseline. The clonotype comes from a person aged 25-79 years with non-small cell lung cancer. The gene calls are TRBV4-2 and TRBJ2-3; no reliable D call. In DNA form, the CDR3 reads TGTGCCAGCAGCCCCTCTCGAGATACGCAGTATTTT. It encodes CASSPSRDTQYF.